One T cell receptor beta chain is described in this entry. Its antigen is unidentified. The germline V gene encodes CDR1 SQVTM and CDR2 ANQGSEA. The CDR3 has 12 residues. This sample is part of a study of breast tumors, draining lymph nodes, adjacent tissues. Each CDR3 protein is one row after TCRdb ran MiXCR on the multiplex PCR reads. The sample includes over 250,000 distinct CDR3 sequences, about 30% seen only once; the top ten take approximately 1%. The lymph nodes were axillary draining lymph nodes from breast cancer patients. The study, taken as a whole, reports: The lymph node origin of tumor T cells was framed as consistent with a hypothesis, not demonstrated. Data fit most tumor T cells coming from lymph node, expanding in tumor. Compared with lymph nodes, tumors were less diverse; compared with nontumor tissue, more. Tumor and nontumor repertoires were significantly more similar in luminal-like than in basal-like breast cancer.

The clonotype originates from a female donor with breast cancer. Some clones in this sample may be carry-over from other donors' samples. The chain employs TRBV29-1 and TRBJ1-2; D gene uncertain. Sequenced input: axillary lymph node tissue. The CDR3 DNA reads TGCAGATATGGCCAGGCAAACTATGGCTACACCTTC. This encodes CRYGQANYGYTF.